This TCR beta chain was identified during a study of control samples from healthy donors and cancer patients (dated by TCRdb to the early 2020s). Comments on this clone: This receptor's antigen is unknown. No base qualities exist here, and no much larger clone lies one base off it.

Receptor amplification or capture employed the immunoSEQ multiplex PCR assay. Not all clones reach the TCRdb copy of this immuneACCESS table, which keeps in-frame sequences only. Checked studies attribute under half of the gap to unresolved V genes and leave the rest unexplained. The sample includes approximately 86,000 clones, with over 75% observed a single time. The ten largest clones take up less than 2.5% of the sample. Per the germline V gene (reference sequence), DFQATT is the CDR1 and SNEGSKA is the CDR2. Here V drops 3 bases and J drops 5 bases, and the junction holds 9 bases not matched to any gene. Including cysteine and phenylalanine, the CDR3 has 15 amino acids. The kept DNA is CDR3 alone, 45 bases in frame from the first base.

The material sequenced was blood. The sequence derives from a woman aged 40 to 55 in good health. The chain links TRBV20-1 with TRBJ2-2, and 7 junctional nucleotides match TRBD1. The CDR3 has the sequence CSASRTGSGTGELFF. The DNA reads TGCAGTGCTAGTAGGACAGGTTCGGGGACCGGGGAGCTGTTTTTT.